This T cell receptor beta chain was sequenced in a study of healthy donors' naive CD4 and CD8 T cells. As for the study in general: TCR alpha primers covered all functional IMGT alpha gene variants. Study-level points and caveats: Roughly 13% of CD4/CD8 propensity variance appeared explained by V, J and CDR3 charge.

Starting from around 500 ng of total RNA, TCR libraries were made with linear amplification. TCRdb reanalysed the reads using MiXCR and keeps one entry per CDR3 protein. The repertoire holds approximately 180,000 distinct CDR3 sequences, with over 60% as singletons. This clonotype was counted a single time. Its cognate antigen is unknown. Naive CD4+ cells were sorted as CD4+CD8-CD45RO-CD45RA+; naive CD8+ as CD8+CD4-CD45RA+CD27bright. The germline V gene encodes CDR1 MNHEY and CDR2 SVGEGT. This CDR3 contains 14 residues. Trimming left V 6 bases short and J 4 bases short, with 15 bases between. The receptor was isolated from a pool of human donors in good health; the sample pools cells from several healthy donors. The sequenced material came from naive CD4+ and CD8+ T cells sorted from blood, pooled from several donors. This chain joins TRBV6-2 or TRBV6-3 and TRBJ2-5; either TRBD1 or TRBD2 may fit D (5 bases each). CDR3 protein: CASSSGTAGETQYF. In nucleotides, the CDR3 is TGTGCCAGCAGCTCCGGGACCGCGGGAGAGACCCAGTACTTC.